This T cell receptor (beta chain) was observed in a study of T cells in Graves' hyperthyroidism and ophthalmopathy. Study at large: Before treatment of any kind, peripheral blood was taken at initial diagnosis. Findings of the study overall: Model output signaled ophthalmopathy a median roughly 6.1 months ahead of onset. Ophthalmopathy could be told apart from stable hyperthyroidism with a 13 V-J model.

RNA transcripts provided the source from which TCR beta CDR3 regions were amplified. The HTBI set primed first-round TCR CDR3 RT-PCR. TCRdb reanalysed the multiplex PCR reads using MiXCR and keeps one entry per CDR3 protein. The sample comprises about 700,000 distinct CDR3 sequences, around 15% of which are singletons, and about 9.4% rests with the top ten. Per germline, CDR1 GTSNPN and CDR2 SVGIG (reference sequence). The V end was cut by 2 bases, the J end by 4 bases, with 14 bases between. This CDR3 is built from 14 residues. PBMCs were obtained from 7.5 to 10 ml fresh peripheral blood. This clonotype was seen at least ten times. Its antigen is not known.

Sequences were obtained from blood. This rearrangement joins TRBV30 to TRBJ1-1; no clear D. The TCR originated in a woman aged 18-29 years with Graves' hyperthyroidism. As DNA, the CDR3 is TGTGCCTGGAGTATAAGAACTTATACCACTGAAGCTTTCTTT. Protein: CAWSIRTYTTEAFF.